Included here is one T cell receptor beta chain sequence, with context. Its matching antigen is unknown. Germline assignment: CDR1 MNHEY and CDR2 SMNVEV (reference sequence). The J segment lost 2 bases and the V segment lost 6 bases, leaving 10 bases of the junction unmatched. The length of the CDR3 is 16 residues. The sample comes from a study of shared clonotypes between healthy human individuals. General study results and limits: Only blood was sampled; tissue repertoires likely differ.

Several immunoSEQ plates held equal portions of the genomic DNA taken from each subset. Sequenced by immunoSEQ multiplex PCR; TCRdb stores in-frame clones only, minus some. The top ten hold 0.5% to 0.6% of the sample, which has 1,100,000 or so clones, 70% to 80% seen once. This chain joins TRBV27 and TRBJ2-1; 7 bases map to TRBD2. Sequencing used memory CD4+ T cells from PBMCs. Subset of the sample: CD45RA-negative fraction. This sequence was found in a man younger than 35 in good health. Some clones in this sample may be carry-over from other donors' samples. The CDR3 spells CASRTRLARTYNEQFF. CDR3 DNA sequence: TGTGCCAGCAGAACACGACTAGCCAGGACCTACAATGAGCAGTTCTTC.